This T cell receptor (beta chain) was captured by sequencing in a study of glioma-infiltrating T cells. Trimming cost V 2 bases and J 1 base, with 5 bases left between them. The CDR3 consists of 14 residues. CDR1 and CDR2 from the germline V gene are LNHDA and SQIVND (reference sequence). Amplification of TCR alpha and beta CDR3 regions from RNA used iRepertoire nested multiplex PCR. TCRdb re-analysed the multiplex PCR reads in MiXCR, keeping a single row per CDR3 protein. Of some 160,000 distinct CDR3 sequences in the sample, around 40% were seen once. In its sample, this clonotype was seen many times.

V gene TRBV19 combines with J gene TRBJ2-2; D is uncertain. Sequenced sample: glioma tissue, nonneoplastic brain tissue, or PBMCs (not recorded which). The source is a human donor with low-grade glioma or glioblastoma, undergoing nonglioma brain surgery, or in good health (not recorded which). The CDR3 spells CASSISRNTGELFF. CDR3 in DNA: TGTGCCAGTAGTATATCGAGGAACACCGGGGAGCTGTTTTTT.